This TCR beta chain originates from a study of blood T cells in healthy people across ages. It was approximately 10 milliliters of peripheral blood that were drawn from each donor. RNA extraction gave at least 5.5 micrograms of total RNA per sample. The CDR3 runs 16 residues. Germline V gene lookup returns CDR1 MNHEY and CDR2 SVGAGI. Study-wide points: A strong correlation was seen between TCR beta diversity and naive T cell percentage.

It was with a sample-barcoded 5' primer and a J-beta primer mix that a second PCR of about 6 to 11 cycles was run. TCRdb called the 5' RACE reads again in MiXCR, with one record for every CDR3 protein. The sample lists 750,000 to 950,000 distinct CDR3 sequences, 50% to 65% seen once, with approximately 40% in the top ten. As concerns this clonotype: Its antigen is still unknown. A junction boundary mismatches the germline segment, possibly from a read error.

The receptor was derived from a man older than 75 in good health. The sequencing sample was made of blood. The V gene is TRBV6-5, the J gene TRBJ2-7; D is possibly TRBD2 (7 bases). CDR3 nucleotide sequence: TGTACCAGCAGCTTGGCTCGGGGAGGGGGGTTCTACGAGCAGTACTTC. This codes for CTSSLARGGGFYEQYF.